This T cell receptor (beta chain) was captured in a study of T cell responses to AZD1222 COVID-19 vaccine. The table came from immunoSEQ multiplex PCR; TCRdb's copy has only in-frame clones and leaves some out. The sample carries 100,000 to 120,000 clones, roughly 88% recorded once. This CDR3 spans 14 amino acids. The V end was cut by 3 bases, the J end by 0 bases, with 8 bases between. Per the germline V gene, CDR1 is MNHNS and CDR2 is SASEGT. This clone was seen only once. The specimen was peripheral blood, collected 28 days after the second AZD1222 dose. This sequence originates from an adult who received the AZD1222 COVID-19 vaccine. The chain combines TRBV6-1 with TRBJ1-1; D unresolved. The DNA for the CDR3 is TGTGCCAGCAGTGACAGGACGGTGAACACTGAAGCTTTCTTT. This encodes CASSDRTVNTEAFF.